This T cell receptor beta chain was sequenced in a study of blood T cell repertoires in COVID-19. Study-level background: COVID-19 samples collected from the United States, Italy and Spain covered acute and convalescent phases. PBMCs, B-cell-depleted T cells, or T cells were the source of the cDNA or gDNA that made up the material.

Germline V CDR1 and CDR2: KGHSH, LQKENI. V shed 1 base and J shed 3 bases, with 9 bases lying between them. The CDR3 loop spans 14 amino acids. Method: immunoSEQ multiplex PCR; TCRdb's copy keeps in-frame clones and lacks some. Among about 310,000 clones, around nine tenths were seen once, and the ten largest hold approximately 9.8%. The sequenced material came from PBMCs or T cells enriched from blood (not recorded which). The clonotype originates from a woman aged 40 to 50 who had recovered from COVID-19. V gene TRBV18 combines with J gene TRBJ1-1; TRBD1 is a possible D gene (5 bases). The CDR3: CASSPRDSYTEAFF. As DNA, the CDR3 is TGTGCCAGCTCACCACGGGACTCCTACACTGAAGCTTTCTTT. Full variable domain (remainder filled in from reference TRBV18 and TRBJ1-1): NAGVMQNPRHLVRRRGQEARLRCSPMKGHSHVYWYRQLPEEGLKFMVYLQKENIIDESGMPKERFSAEFPKEGPSILRIQQVVRGDSAAYFCASSPRDSYTEAFFGQGTRLTVV.